This T cell receptor beta chain was identified during a study of graft-versus-host responses after intestinal transplantation. In the study overall: Anti-thymocyte globulin induction was given to all recipients, followed by tacrolimus and steroids for two to four years. Study-wide results and limits: Circulating GvH clone levels at their peak were associated with HvG declines (early post-transplant).

A remark on this clone: The antigen remains unidentified.

Sequenced by immunoSEQ multiplex PCR; TCRdb stores in-frame clones only, minus some. Among about 73,000 clones listed, around 87% were seen once. V was clipped by 2 bases and J by 3 bases; unmatched bases: 8. The V gene's germline CDR1 is SNHLY and CDR2 FYNNEI. The CDR3 sequence is 16 residues long. The TCR comes from a human donor who was the organ donor for an intestinal transplant. The chain couples TRBV2 to TRBJ1-1; TRBD1 aligns across 8 bases. The material was unstimulated CD8+ T cells sorted from spleen or lymph node cells, obtained before transplant. The CDR3 nucleotides read TGTGCCAGCAGTGAATTCCCAGGGGGCGCGGACACTGAAGCTTTCTTT. It specifies CASSEFPGGADTEAFF.